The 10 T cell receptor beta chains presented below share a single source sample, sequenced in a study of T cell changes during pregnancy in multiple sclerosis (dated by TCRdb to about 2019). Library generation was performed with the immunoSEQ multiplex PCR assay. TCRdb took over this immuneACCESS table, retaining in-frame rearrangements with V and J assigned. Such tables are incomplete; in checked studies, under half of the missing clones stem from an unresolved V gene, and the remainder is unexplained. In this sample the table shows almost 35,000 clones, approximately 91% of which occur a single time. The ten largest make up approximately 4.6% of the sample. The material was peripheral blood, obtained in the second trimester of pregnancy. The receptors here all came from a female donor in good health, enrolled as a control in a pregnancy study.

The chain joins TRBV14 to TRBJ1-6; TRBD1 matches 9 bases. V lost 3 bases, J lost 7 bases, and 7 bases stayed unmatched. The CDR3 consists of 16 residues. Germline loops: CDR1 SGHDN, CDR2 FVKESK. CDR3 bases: TGTGCCAGCAGCCAGGGGACAGGGAGGAGGAATTCACCCCTCCACTTT. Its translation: CASSQGTGRRNSPLHF.

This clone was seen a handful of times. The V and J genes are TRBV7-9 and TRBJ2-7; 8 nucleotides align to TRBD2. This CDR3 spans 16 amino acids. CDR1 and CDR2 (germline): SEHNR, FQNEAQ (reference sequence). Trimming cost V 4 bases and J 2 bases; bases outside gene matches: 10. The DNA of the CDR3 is TGTGCCAGCAGCTCTTCCCGACTAGCGCGACCCTACGAGCAGTACTTC. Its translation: CASSSSRLARPYEQYF.

Written as DNA, the CDR3 is TGTGCCAAAGTCCCAGCGGGGGGGGCCAAAAACATTCAGTACTTC. It codes for CAKVPAGGAKNIQYF. This sequence joins TRBV7-2 and TRBJ2-4; 10 positions match TRBD2. This CDR3 comprises 15 residues. The germline V gene encodes CDR1 SGHTA and CDR2 FQGNSA. Unmatched junction bases numbered 7, after V lost 10 bases and J lost 1 base.

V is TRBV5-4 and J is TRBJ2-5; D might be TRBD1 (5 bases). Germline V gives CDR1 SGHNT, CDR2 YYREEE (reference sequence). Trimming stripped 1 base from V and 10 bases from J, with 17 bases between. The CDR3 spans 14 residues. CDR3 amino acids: CASSLRGGVRDQYF. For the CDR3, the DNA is TGTGCCAGCAGCTTGAGGGGTGGGGTGCGTGACCAGTACTTC.

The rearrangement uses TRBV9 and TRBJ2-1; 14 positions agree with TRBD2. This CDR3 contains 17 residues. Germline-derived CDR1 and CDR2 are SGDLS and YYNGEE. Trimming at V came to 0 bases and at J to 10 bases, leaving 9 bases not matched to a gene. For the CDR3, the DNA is TGTGCCAGCAGCGTAGGGGGGGGGACTAGCGGGAGCGAAGAGCAGTTCTTC. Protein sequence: CASSVGGGTSGSEEQFF.

CDR3 DNA: TGTGCCAGCACCCGGGAAGCGGGGGGGTGGGGTACGCAGTATTTT. Translated: CASTREAGGWGTQYF. The chain couples TRBV5-6 to TRBJ2-3; 10 nucleotides agree with TRBD2. The trim removed 6 bases at V and 8 bases at J, leaving 12 bases unmatched. The CDR3 sequence is 15 residues long. Germline CDR1 is SGHDT and CDR2 is YYEEEE.

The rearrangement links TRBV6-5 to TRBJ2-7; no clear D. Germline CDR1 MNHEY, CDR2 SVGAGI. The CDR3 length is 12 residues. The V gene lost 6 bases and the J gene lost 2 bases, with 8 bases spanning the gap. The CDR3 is CASSRSPYEQYF. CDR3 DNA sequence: TGTGCCAGCAGCCGTAGCCCCTACGAGCAGTACTTC.

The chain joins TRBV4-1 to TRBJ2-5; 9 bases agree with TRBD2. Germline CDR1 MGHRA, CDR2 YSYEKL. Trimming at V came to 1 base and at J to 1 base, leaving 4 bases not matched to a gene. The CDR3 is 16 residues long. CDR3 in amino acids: CASSQGETSGQETQYF. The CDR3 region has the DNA TGCGCCAGCAGCCAAGGAGAGACTAGCGGCCAAGAGACCCAGTACTTC.

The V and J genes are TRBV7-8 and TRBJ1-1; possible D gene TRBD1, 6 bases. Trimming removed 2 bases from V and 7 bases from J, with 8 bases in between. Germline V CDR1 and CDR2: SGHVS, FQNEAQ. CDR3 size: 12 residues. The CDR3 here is CASSLRGGEAFF. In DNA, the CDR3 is TGTGCCAGCAGCTTAAGGGGGGGTGAAGCTTTCTTT.

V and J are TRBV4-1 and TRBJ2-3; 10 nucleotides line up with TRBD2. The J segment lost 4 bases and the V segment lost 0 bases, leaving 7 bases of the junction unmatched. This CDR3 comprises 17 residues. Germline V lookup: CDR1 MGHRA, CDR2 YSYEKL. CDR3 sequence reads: CASSQESGRATPDTQYF. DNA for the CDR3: TGCGCCAGCAGCCAAGAAAGCGGGAGGGCAACCCCAGATACGCAGTATTTT.